The 21 T cell receptor beta chains below come from one sample, sequenced in a study of T-cell reconstitution after alpha-beta-depleted transplantation in children. Library preparation (for TCRbeta) was performed with unique molecular identifiers. MiXCR was run by TCRdb on the PCR reads, yielding one entry per CDR3 protein. The sample contains 450,000 to 600,000 distinct CDR3 sequences, about 10% of which appear only once. Sequencing was performed on PBMCs, taken before TCRalphabeta/CD19-depleted stem cell transplant. These receptors were obtained from a child aged 2-15 years with inherited bone marrow failure, due to receive a stem cell transplant.

In this sample, this clonotype turned up many times. The gene calls are TRBV15 and TRBJ2-1; D might be TRBD2 (5 bases). The V end was cut by 1 base, the J end by 6 bases, with 13 bases between. CDR1 and CDR2 (germline): LNHNV, YYDKDF (reference sequence). This CDR3 region has 15 residues. The CDR3 coding sequence is TGTGCCACCAGCAGAGTGTCTCTAGAGGGCAATGAGCAGTTCTTC. Translated, it gives CATSRVSLEGNEQFF.

In this sample, this clonotype turned up a few times. The V gene is TRBV20-1, the J gene TRBJ1-5, with TRBD1 identical over 7 bases. The CDR3 extends over 13 amino acids. With 6 bases clipped from V and 2 bases from J, the junction kept 4 bases outside the gene matches. Germline V CDR1 and CDR2: DFQATT, SNEGSKA (reference sequence). The CDR3 here is CSALGTGNQPQHF. Here the CDR3 DNA reads TGCAGTGCCCTGGGGACAGGCAATCAGCCCCAGCATTTT.

Many counts were recorded for this clonotype. This chain uses TRBV28 with TRBJ2-7, with 13 bases that match TRBD2. Losses at the gene ends were 3 bases for V and 2 bases for J; bases not matched to a gene: 7. Germline-derived CDR1 and CDR2 are MDHEN and SYDVKM. The CDR3 has 17 residues. CDR3 region: CASSFGLAGEFTYEQYF. The CDR3 DNA is TGTGCCAGCAGTTTCGGACTAGCGGGAGAGTTCACCTACGAGCAGTACTTC.

This clonotype was seen many times. The rearrangement joins TRBV28 to TRBJ1-5; D call uncertain. V lost 3 bases to trimming and J lost 6 bases, with 6 bases between them. There are 12 residues in the CDR3. The germline CDR1 and CDR2 sequences are MDHEN and SYDVKM. This CDR3 is CASSFLGQPQHF. CDR3 nucleotide sequence: TGTGCCAGCAGTTTTTTGGGTCAGCCCCAGCATTTT.

Worth noting for this clonotype: This could be a read error, since a much larger clone is one nucleotide away. This chain links TRBV9 with TRBJ1-1; 8 bases fit TRBD1. The V and J ends lost 6 bases and 1 base, in that order; junction bases with no gene match: 11. CDR3 length: 16 residues. CDR1 and CDR2 from the germline V gene are SGDLS and YYNGEE. CDR3 DNA: TGTGCCAGCACCGTTACCCCGACAGGGGCGAACACTGAAGCTTTCTTT. Encoded protein: CASTVTPTGANTEAFF.

Ten or more counts support this clonotype. The chain employs TRBV7-9 and TRBJ1-1; maybe TRBD1 (5 bases). The CDR3 loop spans 13 amino acids. Germline CDR1 is SEHNR and CDR2 is FQNEAQ (reference sequence). The V gene lost 7 bases and the J gene lost 4 bases, with 13 bases spanning the gap. The DNA of the CDR3 is TGTGCCAGCACCTCATCTGGGGGCACTGAAGCTTTCTTT. Encoded protein: CASTSSGGTEAFF. The full variable domain, completed using reference TRBV7-9 and TRBJ1-1, is DTGVSQNPRHKITKRGQNVTFRCDPISEHNRLYWYRQTLGQGPEFLTYFQNEAQLEKSRLLSDRFSAERPKGSFSTLEIQRTEQGDSAMYLCASTSSGGTEAFFGQGTRLTVV.

The V gene is TRBV4-3, the J gene TRBJ2-1; 10 nucleotides line up with TRBD2. J gave up 7 bases and V 0 bases, and 12 bases lay outside the gene matches. Germline CDR1 reads LGHNA; CDR2 reads YSLEER. CDR3 length: 18 amino acids. CDR3 sequence: CASSQDASGRGLVNEQFF. The CDR3, as DNA: TGCGCCAGCAGCCAAGATGCTAGCGGGAGAGGCTTGGTAAATGAGCAGTTCTTC.

This clonotype occurred many times. The chain is built from TRBV27 and TRBJ1-2; 7 positions match TRBD1. CDR3 length equals 13 residues. Losses at the gene ends were 2 bases for V and 5 bases for J; bases not matched to a gene: 2. Germline V gene data show CDR1 as MNHEY and CDR2 as SMNVEV (reference sequence). CDR3 bases: TGTGCCAGCAGTTTAACAGGGGCTTATGGCTACACCTTC. The encoded protein is CASSLTGAYGYTF.

The V and J genes are TRBV29-1 and TRBJ2-3, with TRBD2 matching 13 bases. Unmatched junction bases numbered 8, after V lost 4 bases and J lost 4 bases. Looked up from germline, CDR1 is SQVTM and CDR2 is ANQGSEA. This CDR3 contains 16 residues. CDR3 bases: TGCAGCGTTGGAACTAGCGGGAGGGCAGTCTCAGATACGCAGTATTTT. Its protein product is CSVGTSGRAVSDTQYF.

This clonotype was picked up a small number of times. The CDR3 sequence: CASSLRPGLGTQYF. The CDR3 coding sequence is TGTGCCAGCAGCTTACGGCCAGGCCTAGGGACCCAGTACTTC. The gene calls are TRBV7-2 and TRBJ2-5; D unresolved. Germline V lookup: CDR1 SGHTA, CDR2 FQGNSA. With 2 bases removed from V and 7 bases from J, the gap between germline ends came to 14 bases. This CDR3 comprises 14 residues.

At least ten counts were recorded for this clonotype. The chain is built from TRBV12-3 or TRBV12-4 and TRBJ1-2, with TRBD1 matching 8 bases. CDR3 size: 16 residues. V lost 1 base to trimming and J lost 0 bases; unmatched junction nucleotides: 4. The CDR3 sequence is CASSLGRGRANYGYTF. CDR3 bases: TGTGCCAGCAGTTTAGGCAGGGGGCGAGCTAACTATGGCTACACCTTC.

The chain uses TRBV13 and TRBJ2-7, with TRBD2 as a possible D gene (7 bases). Trimming left V 5 bases short and J 9 bases short, with 17 bases between. Germline V CDR1 and CDR2: PRHDT, FYEKMQ (reference sequence). The CDR3 spans 13 residues. CDR3 coding DNA: TGTGCCAGCAGCCCCGAAGCGGGACATGTGCAGTACTTC. As protein: CASSPEAGHVQYF.

This clonotype was counted many times. This rearrangement joins TRBV29-1 to TRBJ2-3; possibly TRBD1 for D (6 bases). Deletions cut 3 bases from V and 5 bases from J, with 15 bases between. Germline V CDR1 and CDR2: SQVTM, ANQGSEA. The length of the CDR3 is 14 residues. CDR3 region: CSVETQGIGDTQYF. The CDR3 nucleotides are TGCAGCGTTGAGACTCAGGGGATCGGAGATACGCAGTATTTT.

The chain joins TRBV20-1 to TRBJ1-5, with 7 bases aligning to TRBD1. Germline-derived CDR1 and CDR2 are DFQATT and SNEGSKA (reference sequence). The CDR3 spans 14 residues. The V and J ends lost 5 bases and 3 bases, in that order; junction bases with no gene match: 7. The CDR3 DNA reads TGCAGTGCTCAGAGGGGGCCCCCCAATCAGCCCCAGCATTTT. This gives the protein CSAQRGPPNQPQHF.

This clonotype was found many times. The V and J genes are TRBV27 and TRBJ1-1; D call uncertain. V dropped 2 bases and J dropped 2 bases, with 6 bases sitting between them. The CDR3 totals 13 residues. Germline CDR1 and CDR2: MNHEY and SMNVEV (reference sequence). CDR3 sequence (DNA): TGTGCCAGCAGTTTAACGGACAACACTGAAGCTTTCTTT. Translating gives CASSLTDNTEAFF.

This clonotype has only a few counts. The gene calls are TRBV7-2 and TRBJ2-7, with 8 bases aligning to TRBD1. Trimming took 2 bases from V and 0 from J; bases not matched to a gene: 3. The CDR3 extends over 15 amino acids. Germline loops: CDR1 SGHTA, CDR2 FQGNSA. Here the CDR3 reads CASSLTGGASYEQYF. For the CDR3, the DNA is TGTGCCAGCAGCTTAACAGGGGGTGCCTCCTACGAGCAGTACTTC.

This clonotype was seen many times. V is TRBV6-1 and J is TRBJ2-3, with TRBD1 as a possible D gene (6 bases). The CDR3 totals 14 residues. Germline V gene sequence: CDR1 MNHNS, CDR2 SASEGT. V shed 1 base and J shed 5 bases, with 10 bases lying between them. The CDR3 DNA follows: TGTGCCAGCAGTGAAGACAGGGTGTTAGATACGCAGTATTTT. It is translated as CASSEDRVLDTQYF.

The V gene is TRBV27, the J gene TRBJ1-4, with D possibly TRBD1 on 5 matching bases. The CDR3 extends over 14 amino acids. Trimming left V 0 bases short and J 8 bases short, with 10 bases between. Per germline, CDR1 MNHEY and CDR2 SMNVEV (reference sequence). The CDR3 reads CASSLSEGTEKLFF. Here the CDR3 DNA reads TGTGCCAGCAGTTTATCAGAGGGGACGGAAAAACTGTTTTTT.

This clonotype was recorded a few times. V gene TRBV5-1 combines with J gene TRBJ2-5, with 9 bases fitting TRBD2. The ends lost 7 bases at V and 5 bases at J; junction bases unmatched: 15. This CDR3 has 16 residues. Germline CDR1 and CDR2: SGHRS and YFSETQ. The CDR3 bases are TGCGCCAGCGCTCGGGGCGCGGGAGGGCCCGATGAGACCCAGTACTTC. This sequence encodes CASARGAGGPDETQYF.

This clonotype was counted many times. The DNA for the CDR3 is TGTGCCTGGAAGGATTACGATGAGCAGTTCTTC. The encoded protein is CAWKDYDEQFF. The rearrangement uses TRBV30 and TRBJ2-1; D ambiguous. This CDR3 is built from 11 residues. CDR1 GTSNPN and CDR2 SVGIG come from the germline V gene (reference sequence). V was trimmed by 4 bases and J by 8 bases, leaving 9 bases between them.

Points on this clonotype: A clone one base away is much larger, so this may be a read error. This chain joins TRBV5-1 and TRBJ1-3; 8 bases are shared with TRBD1. Germline-derived CDR1 and CDR2 are SGHRS and YFSETQ. This CDR3 spans 17 amino acids. CDR3 amino acids: CASSLGTGGSSGTTIYF. The DNA of the CDR3 is TGCGCCAGCAGCTTGGGAACAGGGGGGAGCTCTGGAACCACCATATATTTT.